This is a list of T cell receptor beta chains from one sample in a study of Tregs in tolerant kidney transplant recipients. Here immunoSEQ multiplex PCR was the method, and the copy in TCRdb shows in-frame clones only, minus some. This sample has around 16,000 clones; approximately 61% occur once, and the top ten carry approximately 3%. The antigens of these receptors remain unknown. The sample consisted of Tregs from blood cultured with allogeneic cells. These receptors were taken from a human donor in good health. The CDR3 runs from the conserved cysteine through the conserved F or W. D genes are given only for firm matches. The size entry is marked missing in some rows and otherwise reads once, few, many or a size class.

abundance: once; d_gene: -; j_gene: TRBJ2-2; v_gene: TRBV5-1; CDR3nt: TGCGCCAGCGGAAGGAGAGGGCAAAACACCGGGGAGCTGTTTTTT; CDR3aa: CASGRRGQNTGELFF
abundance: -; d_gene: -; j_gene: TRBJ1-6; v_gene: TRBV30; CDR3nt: TGTGCCTGGATGGAGGGCAGGGAGTATTCACCCCTCCACTTT; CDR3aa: CAWMEGREYSPLHF
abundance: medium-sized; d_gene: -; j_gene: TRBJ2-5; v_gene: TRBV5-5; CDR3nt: TGTGCCAGCAGATCGCACGCCGGGACTTCGACAGGGACCCAGTACTTC; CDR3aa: CASRSHAGTSTGTQYF
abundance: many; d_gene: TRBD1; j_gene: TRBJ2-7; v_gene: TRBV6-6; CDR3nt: TGTGCCAGCAGTTACAGGGGGCAGAACGAGCAGTACTTC; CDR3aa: CASSYRGQNEQYF
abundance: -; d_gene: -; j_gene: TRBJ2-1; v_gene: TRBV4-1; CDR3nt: TGCGCCAGCAGCGGGGTGGCGGGGGCAGGCTACAATGAGCAGTTCTTC; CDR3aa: CASSGVAGAGYNEQFF
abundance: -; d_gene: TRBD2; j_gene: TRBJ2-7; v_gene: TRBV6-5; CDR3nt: TGTGCCAGCGGACTAGCGGCGTCCTACGAGCAGTACTTC; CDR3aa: CASGLAASYEQYF
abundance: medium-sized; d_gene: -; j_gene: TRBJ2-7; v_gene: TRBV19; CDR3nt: TGTGCCAGTAGTCCACACCACAGGGGCGGAGGGGACGAGCAGTACTTC; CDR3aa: CASSPHHRGGGDEQYF
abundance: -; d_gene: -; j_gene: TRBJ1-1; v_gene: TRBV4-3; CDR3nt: TGCGCCAGTGGATCAGGGGATATAGCTGAAGCTTTCTTT; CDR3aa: CASGSGDIAEAFF
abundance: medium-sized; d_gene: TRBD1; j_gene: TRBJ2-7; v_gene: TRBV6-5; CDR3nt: TGTGCCACCCCGGGACAGTACTCCTACGAGCAGTACTTC; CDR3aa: CATPGQYSYEQYF
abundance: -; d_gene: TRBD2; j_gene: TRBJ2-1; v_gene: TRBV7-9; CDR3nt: TGTGCCAGCAGCTTAGGCTACGGACTAGCCGACAATGAGCAGTTCTTC; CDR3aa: CASSLGYGLADNEQFF
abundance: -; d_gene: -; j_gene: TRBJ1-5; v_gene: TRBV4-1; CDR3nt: TGCGCCAGCAGCCAAGATCGGGGGGTCGGTCAGCCCCAGCATTTT; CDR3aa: CASSQDRGVGQPQHF
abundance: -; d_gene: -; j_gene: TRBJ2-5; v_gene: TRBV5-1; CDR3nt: TGCGCCAGCAGCTTCCACGGGACCCAGTACTTC; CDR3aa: CASSFHGTQYF
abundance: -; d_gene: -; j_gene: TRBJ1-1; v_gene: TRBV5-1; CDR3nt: TGCGCCAGCAGAAGGGGGACGAACACTGAAGCTTTCTTT; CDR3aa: CASRRGTNTEAFF
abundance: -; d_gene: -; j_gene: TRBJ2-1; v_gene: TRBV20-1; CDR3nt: TGCAGTGCCTACTGGATCAATGAGCAGTTCTTC; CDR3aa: CSAYWINEQFF
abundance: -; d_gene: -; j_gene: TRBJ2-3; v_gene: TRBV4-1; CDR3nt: TGCGCCAGCAGCCAATTCCCTAGCGCACTCACAGATACGCAGTATTTT; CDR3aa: CASSQFPSALTDTQYF
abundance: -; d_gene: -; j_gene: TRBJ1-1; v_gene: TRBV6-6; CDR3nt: TGTGCCAGCAGTTACTCGAGGGAGTTCCAGGGGTTAGCTTTCTTT; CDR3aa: CASSYSREFQGLAFF
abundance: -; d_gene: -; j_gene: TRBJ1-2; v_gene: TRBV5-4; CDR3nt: TGTGCCAGCAGCTTGGAGACGGGCGGAGGCTACACCTTC; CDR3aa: CASSLETGGGYTF
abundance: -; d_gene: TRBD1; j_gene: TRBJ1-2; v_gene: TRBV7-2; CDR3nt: TGTGCCAGCAGCTCCTGGGGACAGGGGAGAATTAACTATGGCTACACCTTC; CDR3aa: CASSSWGQGRINYGYTF
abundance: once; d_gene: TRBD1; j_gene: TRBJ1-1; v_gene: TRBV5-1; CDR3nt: TGCGCCAGCAGCCCCGGGACAGGGGAAGCTTTCTTT; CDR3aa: CASSPGTGEAFF
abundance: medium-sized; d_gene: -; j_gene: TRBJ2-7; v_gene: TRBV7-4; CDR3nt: TGTGCCAGCAGCCCCCAAGGGGTCTACAGGCACCCCAACGAGCAGTACTTC; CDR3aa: CASSPQGVYRHPNEQYF
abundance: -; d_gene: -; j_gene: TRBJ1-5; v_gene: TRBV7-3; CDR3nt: TGTGCCATCCGTGATGGGGCGAGCAATCAGCCCCAGCATTTT; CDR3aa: CAIRDGASNQPQHF
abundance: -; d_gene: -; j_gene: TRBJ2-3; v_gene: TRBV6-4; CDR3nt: TGTGCCAGCCTTAGGGACAAGGGGTACACAGATACGCAGTATTTT; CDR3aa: CASLRDKGYTDTQYF
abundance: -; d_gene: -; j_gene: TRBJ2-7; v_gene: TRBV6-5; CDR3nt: TGTGCCAGCAGTGAGAGCCTCGGGGTCTACGAGCAGTACTTC; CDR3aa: CASSESLGVYEQYF
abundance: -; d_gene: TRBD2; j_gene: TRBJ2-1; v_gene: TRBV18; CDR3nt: TGTGCCAGCTCACGAAATAGCGGGGGTCTTCACAATGAGCAGTTCTTC; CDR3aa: CASSRNSGGLHNEQFF
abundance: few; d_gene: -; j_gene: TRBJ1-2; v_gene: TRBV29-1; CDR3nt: TGCAGCGTTGAAAAACAGACTAACTATGGCTACACCTTC; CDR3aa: CSVEKQTNYGYTF